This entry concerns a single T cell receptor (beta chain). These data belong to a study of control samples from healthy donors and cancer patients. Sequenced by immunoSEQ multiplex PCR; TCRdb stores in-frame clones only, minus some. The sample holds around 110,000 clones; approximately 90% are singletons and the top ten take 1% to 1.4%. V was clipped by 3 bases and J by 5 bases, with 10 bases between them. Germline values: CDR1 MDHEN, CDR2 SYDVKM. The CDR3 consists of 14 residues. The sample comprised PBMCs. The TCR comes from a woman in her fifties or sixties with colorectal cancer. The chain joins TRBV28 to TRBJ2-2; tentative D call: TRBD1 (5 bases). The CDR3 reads CASSLSQGTGELFF. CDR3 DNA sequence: TGTGCCAGCAGTTTGTCTCAGGGAACCGGGGAGCTGTTTTTT.